This T cell receptor beta chain was observed in a study of cytomegalovirus exposure and HLA in healthy donors. Regarding the study as a whole: In vitro checks showed that a few CMV-associated chains really do target CMV antigens.

Turning to this clone: Antigen: not known.

The CDR3 consists of 14 residues. CDR1 and CDR2 from the germline V gene are MNHNS and SASEGT. Trimming at V came to 5 bases and at J to 1 base, leaving 3 bases not matched to a gene. Generated by immunoSEQ multiplex PCR, the TCRdb table keeps only in-frame clones and is missing some. The table records roughly 250,000 clones, approximately 86% of them present only once. The donors were in the approximately 120-subject validation cohort, distinct from the approximately 700-subject first cohort. The V call is TRBV6-1, the J call TRBJ1-1; 8 bases line up with TRBD1. Sequencing used PBMCs. The TCR sequence derives from a woman aged 30 to 39 in good health and CMV-seropositive. The CDR3, as DNA: TGTGCCAGCAGTATACAGGGGGGGAACACTGAAGCTTTCTTT. Protein: CASSIQGGNTEAFF.